This T cell receptor (beta chain) was captured in a study of blood T cell repertoires in COVID-19. Study-level background: Samples came from the United States, Italy and Spain, spanning acute and convalescent COVID-19.

As handled by the study authors: Using reference gene primer amplification, nucleated cell counts were estimated. Clones were sequenced by immunoSEQ multiplex PCR, and TCRdb holds only the in-frame ones, with some missing. For V, J and clone size, that table is used; D and trimming come from the DNA. The sample includes about 150,000 clones, 84% of them seen just once. Trimming removed 1 base at V and 11 bases at J, with 11 bases between. CDR3 size: 12 residues. In Seattle, patients joined the study during active infection and were tracked longitudinally. This TCR came from a woman older than 75 with COVID-19, enrolled during active disease. V usage is TRBV12-3 or TRBV12-4 and J usage is TRBJ1-1; tentative D call: TRBD1 (5 bases). Material: peripheral blood. The CDR3 spells CASSLVWGEAFF. DNA of the CDR3: TGTGCCAGCAGTTTAGTATGGGGGGAGGCTTTCTTT.